The 5 T cell receptor beta chains reported below all come from one sample, sequenced in a study of T cell responses to AZD1222 COVID-19 vaccine. Repertoires were generated with immunoSEQ multiplex PCR, while TCRdb's copy carries only in-frame clones and drops some. Among 60,000 to 100,000 clones listed, around 87% were seen once. The sequencing used peripheral blood, collected on day 0 of AZD1222 vaccination. Every receptor here comes from an adult in good health.

The chain uses TRBV27 and TRBJ1-2; maybe TRBD1 (5 bases). Germline V CDR1 and CDR2: MNHEY, SMNVEV (reference sequence). V lost 2 bases, J lost 3 bases, and 10 bases lay in between. The CDR3 is 14 residues long. CDR3 loop: CASSLRRDYYGYTF. DNA for the CDR3: TGTGCCAGCAGTTTAAGGCGGGACTACTATGGCTACACCTTC.

J is TRBJ1-3 and V is TRBV28, with a weak D call TRBD1 (6 bases). CDR1 MDHEN and CDR2 SYDVKM come from the germline V gene. Deletions cut 5 bases from V and 0 bases from J, with 14 bases between. The CDR3 length is 16 residues. The chain's CDR3 is CASSPRGGHSGNTIYF. CDR3 bases: TGTGCCAGCAGTCCCCGTGGGGGCCACTCTGGAAACACCATATATTTT.

The CDR3 here is CSASGDIKENYGYTF. The CDR3 DNA follows: TGCAGTGCTAGTGGGGACATAAAAGAGAACTATGGCTACACCTTC. The chain uses TRBV20-1 and TRBJ1-2, with D tentatively TRBD1 (6 bases). Trimming cost V 3 bases and J 2 bases, with 16 bases left between them. This CDR3 has 15 residues. CDR1 is DFQATT and CDR2 is SNEGSKA in the germline V gene (reference sequence).

CDR3 nucleotide sequence: TGTGCCAGCAGTTCCCTCCGGGACAGGGGCTACACCTTC. Protein sequence: CASSSLRDRGYTF. The chain recombines TRBV28 with TRBJ1-2; 8 bases are a match to TRBD1. This CDR3 is 13 amino acids long. Looked up from germline, CDR1 is MDHEN and CDR2 is SYDVKM. V dropped 4 bases and J dropped 8; count of bases not matched to a gene: 6.

The chain couples TRBV7-9 to TRBJ2-3; D remains unclear. Between the trimmed V and J ends, which lost 1 base and 2 bases, there was a span of 10 bases. Germline V gives CDR1 SEHNR, CDR2 FQNEAQ (reference sequence). This CDR3 is built from 15 residues. CDR3: CASSLELAFTDTQYF. DNA of the CDR3: TGTGCCAGCAGCTTAGAGTTAGCTTTCACAGATACGCAGTATTTT.